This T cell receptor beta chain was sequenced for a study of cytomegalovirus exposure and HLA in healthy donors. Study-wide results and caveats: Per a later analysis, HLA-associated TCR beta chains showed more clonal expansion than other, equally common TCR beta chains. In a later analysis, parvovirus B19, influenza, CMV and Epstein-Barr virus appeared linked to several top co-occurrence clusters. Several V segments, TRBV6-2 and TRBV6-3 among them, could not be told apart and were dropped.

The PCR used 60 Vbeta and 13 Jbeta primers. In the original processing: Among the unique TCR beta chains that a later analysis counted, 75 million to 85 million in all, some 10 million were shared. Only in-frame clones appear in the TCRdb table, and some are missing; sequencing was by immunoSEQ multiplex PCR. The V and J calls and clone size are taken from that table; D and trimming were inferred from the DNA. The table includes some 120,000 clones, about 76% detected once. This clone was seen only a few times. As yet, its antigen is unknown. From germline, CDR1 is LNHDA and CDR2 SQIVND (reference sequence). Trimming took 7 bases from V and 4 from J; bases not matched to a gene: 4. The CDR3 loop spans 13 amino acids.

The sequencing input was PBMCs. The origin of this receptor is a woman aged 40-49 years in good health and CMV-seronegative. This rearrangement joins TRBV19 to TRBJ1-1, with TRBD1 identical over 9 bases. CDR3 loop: CASNPTGGTEAFF. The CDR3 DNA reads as TGTGCCAGTAACCCGACAGGGGGCACTGAAGCTTTCTTT.